The TCR beta chain under discussion was sequenced for a study of T cell repertoires in cytomegalovirus infection. About this clonotype itself: The antigen is undetermined.

TCRdb re-called the reads through MiXCR, storing one row per CDR3 protein. This sample has hundreds of thousands of distinct CDR3 sequences, with 33% found just once. CDR1 is PRHDT and CDR2 is FYEKMQ in the germline V gene (reference sequence). This CDR3 is built from 18 residues. Between the trimmed V and J ends, which lost 5 bases and 1 base, there was a span of 21 bases. This specimen was cultured PBMCs, taken from culture after CMV antigen stimulation. The rearrangement uses TRBV13 and TRBJ2-1; tentatively, D is TRBD1 (5 bases). This sequence was found in a human donor in good health (CMV status not recorded). Some clones in this sample may be carry-over from other donors' samples. CDR3 loop: CASSPEPEWGWSYNEQFF. In DNA form, the CDR3 reads TGTGCCAGCAGCCCGGAACCCGAGTGGGGCTGGTCCTACAATGAGCAGTTCTTC.